This T cell receptor (beta chain) was identified during a study of T cell responses to AZD1222 COVID-19 vaccine. As for the study in general: Pooled together were second doses at about 4 or about 12 weeks.

Study results and limitations: Dominant CD4 TCR responses targeted spike regions 160-218 and 743-854. Donors skewed white British and female; clonal diversity was possibly underestimated.

Sequencing used immunoSEQ multiplex PCR; TCRdb keeps in-frame clones, though not all of them. The sample includes 120,000 to 150,000 clones, roughly 90% of them seen just once. Germline V gives CDR1 SGHVS, CDR2 FQNEAQ. Trimming cost V 5 bases and J 1 base, with 8 bases left between them. CDR3 length: 13 residues. Regarding this clone: Its specificity is not known.

The receptor was derived from an adult in good health. This chain links TRBV7-8 with TRBJ1-1; D possibly corresponds to TRBD1 (5 bases). The material sequenced was peripheral blood, taken on day 0 of AZD1222 vaccination. CDR3 amino acids: CASSRRGNTEAFF. CDR3 sequence (DNA): TGTGCCAGCAGCCGTAGGGGGAACACTGAAGCTTTCTTT.